These 23 T cell receptor beta chains originate from one sample sequenced in a study of shared clonotypes between healthy human individuals. Profiling relied on immunoSEQ multiplex PCR, and the TCRdb table lists in-frame clones only, not all of them. The table shows roughly 2.6 million clones, with just over 90% occurring only once. Sequenced sample: naive CD4+ T cells sorted from blood. The subset was: CD45RA+ positively selected. These TCRs come from a man younger than 35 in good health.

Concerning this clone: Additional DNA sequences in this sample encode the identical CDR3. The CDR3 bases are TGTGCCAGCAGCTTGCTAGCGGGGGGCCGTGAGACCCAGTACTTC. Its protein product is CASSLLAGGRETQYF. The chain links TRBV7-2 to TRBJ2-5; 11 bases map to TRBD2. Per germline, CDR1 SGHTA and CDR2 FQGNSA. The J segment lost 5 bases and the V segment lost 3 bases, leaving 5 bases of the junction unmatched. The CDR3 covers 15 residues. Together with reference TRBV7-2 and TRBJ2-5, the CDR3 gives the full variable domain: GAGVSQSPSNKVTEKGKDVELRCDPISGHTALYWYRQSLGQGLEFLIYFQGNSAPDKSGLPSDRFSAERTGGSVSTLTIQRTQQEDSAVYLCASSLLAGGRETQYFGPGTRLLVL.

The chain uses TRBV5-1 and TRBJ1-6; D uncertain. CDR3 size: 15 residues. V dropped 3 bases and J dropped 2 bases, with 9 bases sitting between them. Germline V gene sequence: CDR1 SGHRS, CDR2 YFSETQ. The CDR3, as DNA: TGCGCCAGCAGCTCGGGGAGTCCCTATAATTCACCCCTCCACTTT. Translated, it gives CASSSGSPYNSPLHF. The entire variable domain, with the rest obtained from reference TRBV5-1 and TRBJ1-6, is as follows: KAGVTQTPRYLIKTRGQQVTLSCSPISGHRSVSWYQQTPGQGLQFLFEYFSETQRNKGNFPGRFSGRQFSNSRSEMNVSTLELGDSALYLCASSSGSPYNSPLHFGNGTRLTVT.

On this clone itself: The sample contains more than one DNA sequence encoding this CDR3. V is TRBV14 and J is TRBJ1-6; D perhaps matches TRBD1 (6 bases). The germline V gene encodes CDR1 SGHDN and CDR2 FVKESK. Trimming took 1 base from V and 0 from J, leaving 7 bases between them. This CDR3 has 16 residues. Here the CDR3 DNA reads TGTGCCAGCAGCCAAGTAGGGGGCTCCTATAATTCACCCCTCCACTTT. Amino acids: CASSQVGGSYNSPLHF. Together with reference TRBV14 and TRBJ1-6, the CDR3 gives the full variable domain: EAGVTQFPSHSVIEKGQTVTLRCDPISGHDNLYWYRRVMGKEIKFLLHFVKESKQDESGMPNNRFLAERTGGTYSTLKVQPAELEDSGVYFCASSQVGGSYNSPLHFGNGTRLTVT.

The chain recombines TRBV27 with TRBJ1-1; 9 nucleotides align to TRBD1. Germline CDR1 MNHEY, CDR2 SMNVEV (reference sequence). The ends lost 5 bases at V and 1 base at J; junction bases unmatched: 5. The CDR3 covers 15 residues. CDR3 residues: CASSTLTGGNTEAFF. For the CDR3, the DNA is TGTGCCAGCAGTACCCTGACAGGGGGGAACACTGAAGCTTTCTTT.

The chain employs TRBV27 and TRBJ2-7; 7 positions agree with TRBD1. Trimming took 6 bases from V and 5 from J; bases not matched to a gene: 13. The CDR3 sequence is 15 residues long. From germline, CDR1 is MNHEY and CDR2 SMNVEV (reference sequence). CDR3 nucleotides: TGTGCCAGCAGCTCCTGGGGACAGTTGGGCCACGAGCAGTACTTC. This sequence encodes CASSSWGQLGHEQYF.

The V and J genes are TRBV4-3 and TRBJ1-1; D is undetermined. Germline V gene data show CDR1 as LGHNA and CDR2 as YSLEER. With 0 bases removed from V and 0 bases from J, the gap between germline ends came to 5 bases. The CDR3 is made up of 14 amino acids. CDR3 loop: CASSQDNVNTEAFF. DNA for the CDR3: TGCGCCAGCAGCCAAGATAACGTGAACACTGAAGCTTTCTTT.

The CDR3 here is CASSQEPEMETQYF. The DNA for the CDR3 is TGCGCCAGCAGCCAAGAACCGGAGATGGAGACCCAGTACTTC. This rearrangement joins TRBV4-3 to TRBJ2-5; unclear D gene. Germline CDR1 and CDR2: LGHNA and YSLEER. The length of the CDR3 is 14 residues. Trimming shortened V by 0 bases and J by 5 bases, and 10 bases separated the two germline ends.

This chain uses TRBV6-4 with TRBJ1-1, with D uncertain. V was clipped by 2 bases and J by 7 bases, with 11 bases between them. This CDR3 is built from 13 residues. From germline, CDR1 is MRHNA and CDR2 SNTAGT. The CDR3 DNA follows: TGTGCCAGCAGTGACGAGGTTGGCGGTGAAGCTTTCTTT. Translating gives CASSDEVGGEAFF.

The V gene is TRBV30, the J gene TRBJ2-7; 7 nucleotides agree with TRBD1. The CDR3 totals 16 residues. Per germline, CDR1 GTSNPN and CDR2 SVGIG (reference sequence). J gave up 2 bases and V 0 bases, and 10 bases lay outside the gene matches. The CDR3, as DNA: TGTGCCTGGAGTGTACAGGGGCAGCTTAGGACCTACGAGCAGTACTTC. It translates to CAWSVQGQLRTYEQYF.

This clone was seen just once. The J gene is TRBJ2-1, the V gene TRBV15, with a weak D call TRBD2 (5 bases). The CDR3 consists of 16 residues. V was pared by 7 bases and J by 5 bases, with 21 bases between. The germline V gene has CDR1 LNHNV and CDR2 YYDKDF (reference sequence). The CDR3 here is CATTDVREQYNNEQFF. For the CDR3, the DNA is TGTGCCACCACCGACGTGAGGGAGCAATATAACAATGAGCAGTTCTTC. The full variable domain, its missing parts supplied by reference TRBV15 and TRBJ2-1, is DAMVIQNPRYQVTQFGKPVTLSCSQTLNHNVMYWYQQKSSQAPKLLFHYYDKDFNNEADTPDNFQSRRPNTSFCFLDIRSPGLGDTAMYLCATTDVREQYNNEQFFGPGTRLTVL.

The gene calls are TRBV7-2 and TRBJ1-2; D unresolved. CDR1 and CDR2 from the germline V gene are SGHTA and FQGNSA. This CDR3 is built from 12 residues. Trimming shortened V by 3 bases and J by 4 bases, and 6 bases separated the two germline ends. The CDR3 nucleotides read TGTGCCAGCAGCTTGTTTGTCTATGGCTACACCTTC. The encoded protein is CASSLFVYGYTF.

J is TRBJ1-5 and V is TRBV7-9, with unresolved D. This CDR3 contains 16 residues. Germline lookup yields CDR1 SEHNR and CDR2 FQNEAQ (reference sequence). V was shortened by 1 base and J by 2 bases, with 12 bases between the two germline ends. The CDR3 DNA reads TGTGCCAGCAGCTTAGTAGGGCGTGCTGGCAATCAGCCCCAGCATTTT. Its protein product is CASSLVGRAGNQPQHF.

The chain recombines TRBV7-2 with TRBJ1-2, with a weak D call TRBD1 (5 bases). Trimming stripped 1 base from V and 3 bases from J, with 15 bases between. The germline V gene encodes CDR1 SGHTA and CDR2 FQGNSA. This CDR3 region has 16 residues. This CDR3 reads CASSLDYYGGDYGYTF. The CDR3 DNA follows: TGTGCCAGCAGCTTAGACTATTATGGGGGAGACTATGGCTACACCTTC.

CDR3 coding DNA: TGTGCGATTGGACTAGCGGGATCCTACAATGAGCAGTTCTTC. It codes for CAIGLAGSYNEQFF. The chain employs TRBV7-9 and TRBJ2-1; 12 bases match TRBD2. This CDR3 is 14 amino acids long. Germline V lookup: CDR1 SEHNR, CDR2 FQNEAQ (reference sequence).

The J gene is TRBJ2-1, the V gene TRBV4-1; unclear D gene. Trimming took 1 base from V and 0 from J, leaving 10 bases between them. Germline CDR1 is MGHRA and CDR2 is YSYEKL. The CDR3 length is 16 residues. Here the CDR3 DNA reads TGCGCCAGCAGCCAAGGCCAGGCGCTCTCCTACAATGAGCAGTTCTTC. Translation: CASSQGQALSYNEQFF.

V is TRBV6-5 and J is TRBJ1-5; D not resolved. V was trimmed by 2 bases and J by 7 bases, leaving 9 bases between them. Germline V gives CDR1 MNHEY, CDR2 SVGAGI. The CDR3 totals 13 residues. CDR3 DNA sequence: TGTGCCAGCAGTTACGGAGCAGAACAGCCCCAGCATTTT. Residues: CASSYGAEQPQHF.

The chain has TRBV5-6 and TRBJ2-3; D gene uncertain. V dropped 0 bases and J dropped 6 bases, with 11 bases sitting between them. Per the germline V gene, CDR1 is SGHDT and CDR2 is YYEEEE. This CDR3 has 14 residues. CDR3 region: CASSLVARPDTQYF. In DNA, the CDR3 is TGTGCCAGCAGCTTGGTGGCCCGCCCGGATACGCAGTATTTT.

V gene TRBV2 combines with J gene TRBJ2-6, with TRBD1 as a possible D gene (6 bases). V was trimmed by 5 bases and J by 0 bases, leaving 8 bases between them. CDR1 and CDR2 (germline): SNHLY, FYNNEI. The CDR3 sequence is 15 residues long. In nucleotides, the CDR3 is TGTGCCAGCAGTCTGGACAGCTCTGGGGCCAACGTCCTGACTTTC. Amino acids: CASSLDSSGANVLTF. The complete variable domain, with remaining parts taken from reference TRBV2 and TRBJ2-6, reads EPEVTQTPSHQVTQMGQEVILRCVPISNHLYFYWYRQILGQKVEFLVSFYNNEISEKSEIFDDQFSVERPDGSNFTLKIRSTKLEDSAMYFCASSLDSSGANVLTFGAGSRLTVL.

About this clone: Other DNA sequences within the sample encode an identical CDR3. The genes are TRBV11-2 and TRBJ2-7; D is uncertain. The CDR3 extends over 12 amino acids. Trimming left V 2 bases short and J 1 base short, with 3 bases between. CDR1 and CDR2 from the germline V gene are SGHAT and FQNNGV. CDR3 protein: CASSLQSYEQYF. CDR3 bases: TGTGCCAGCAGCTTACAGTCCTACGAGCAGTACTTC.

V usage is TRBV6-1 and J usage is TRBJ1-5; D is ambiguous. The CDR3 loop spans 15 amino acids. Trimming took 1 base from V and 1 from J, leaving 8 bases between them. Per the germline V gene, CDR1 is MNHNS and CDR2 is SASEGT. CDR3 nucleotide sequence: TGTGCCAGCAGTGAAGGCAGCTGGAGCAATCAGCCCCAGCATTTT. Translation: CASSEGSWSNQPQHF.

In this sample, this clone turned up once. The chain employs TRBV30 and TRBJ2-1; D is possibly TRBD1 or TRBD2 (6 bases each). CDR3 length equals 14 residues. The germline V gene encodes CDR1 GTSNPN and CDR2 SVGIG (reference sequence). The V gene lost 0 bases and the J gene lost 7 bases, with 13 bases spanning the gap. The CDR3 sequence: CAWSVWGAMNEQFF. In nucleotides, the CDR3 is TGTGCCTGGAGTGTTTGGGGGGCGATGAATGAGCAGTTCTTC.

In its sample, this clone was seen a few times. The rearrangement links TRBV6-6 to TRBJ1-1; D not resolved. V was clipped by 10 bases and J by 10 bases, with 19 bases between them. The CDR3 spans 12 residues. Looked up from germline, CDR1 is MNHNY and CDR2 is SVGAGI (reference sequence). CDR3 loop: CATLRHEVGAFF. The CDR3 DNA reads TGTGCCACCCTTAGGCACGAGGTCGGAGCTTTCTTT.

The chain joins TRBV7-9 to TRBJ2-1; D gene uncertain. V was clipped by 6 bases and J by 1 base, with 7 bases between them. CDR1 is SEHNR and CDR2 is FQNEAQ in the germline V gene (reference sequence). The CDR3 has 13 residues. CDR3 coding DNA: TGTGCCAGCAGATTCAAGTCCTACAATGAGCAGTTCTTC. Amino acids: CASRFKSYNEQFF.